This T cell receptor (beta chain) was obtained from a study of cytomegalovirus exposure and HLA in healthy donors. PCR was performed using 60 Vbeta and 13 Jbeta primers. Method: immunoSEQ multiplex PCR; TCRdb's copy keeps in-frame clones and lacks some. This table has roughly 160,000 clones, roughly four fifths appearing once. The CDR3 is 14 amino acids. Trimming removed 3 bases from V and 3 bases from J; junction bases left unmatched: 5. Germline V lookup: CDR1 MNHEY, CDR2 SMNVEV (reference sequence). In its sample, this clone was seen a few times. Material: PBMCs. This chain joins TRBV27 and TRBJ2-7; 7 bases line up with TRBD2. The receptor's source is a female donor in good health and CMV-seronegative. In DNA, the CDR3 is TGTGCCAGCAGTTTGTATGCTAGCGGCTACGAGCAGTACTTC. This sequence encodes CASSLYASGYEQYF.